A selection of T cell receptor beta chains follows, all from one sample in a study of T cell repertoires in cytomegalovirus infection. MiXCR was run by TCRdb on the reads, yielding one entry per CDR3 protein. The sample lists approximately 630,000 distinct CDR3 sequences; 20% to 25% were seen once. The sample taken for sequencing was CD8+ T cells from PBMCs. These receptors originate from a human donor in good health (CMV status not recorded). Some clones in this sample may be carry-over from other donors' samples. CDR3s include the opening cysteine and the closing phenylalanine or tryptophan. Each record gives: CDR3 protein, CDR3 DNA, D gene, clone size, V gene, J gene. The D gene is left open where the match is weak. Not every row has a clone size; where given, it reads once, few, many or a size class.

CDR3: CASSEGTGGEQYF
DNA: TGTGCCAGCAGTGAAGGGACAGGGGGCGAGCAGTACTTC
D: TRBD1
size: NA
V: TRBV25-1
J: TRBJ2-7

CDR3: CASSQDRSAYNEQFF
DNA: TGTGCCAGCAGCCAAGACAGGTCTGCCTACAATGAGCAGTTCTTC
D: NA
size: NA
V: TRBV28
J: TRBJ2-1

CDR3: CASSTGHGNTIYF
DNA: TGTGCCAGCAGTACGGGACACGGAAACACCATATATTTT
D: NA
size: few
V: TRBV6-5
J: TRBJ1-3

CDR3: CAISPGDEQFF
DNA: TGTGCCATCAGCCCGGGGGATGAGCAGTTCTTC
D: NA
size: few
V: TRBV10-3
J: TRBJ2-1

CDR3: CSARPLGVRNQPQHF
DNA: TGCAGTGCTAGACCTCTCGGGGTTCGCAATCAGCCCCAGCATTTT
D: NA
size: NA
V: TRBV20-1
J: TRBJ1-5

CDR3: CSVGDRVSYEQYF
DNA: TGCAGCGTTGGCGACAGGGTCTCCTACGAGCAGTACTTC
D: TRBD1
size: NA
V: TRBV29-1
J: TRBJ2-7

CDR3: CASTDRTNYGYTF
DNA: TGTGCCAGCACCGACAGGACTAACTATGGCTACACCTTC
D: NA
size: few
V: TRBV6-5
J: TRBJ1-2

CDR3: CASSLEGPYEQYF
DNA: TGTGCCAGCAGCTTAGAGGGACCCTACGAGCAGTACTTC
D: NA
size: NA
V: TRBV7-9
J: TRBJ2-7

CDR3: CASSVSGTVGLNVLTF
DNA: TGTGCCAGCAGTGTCTCCGGGACAGTCGGGCTCAACGTCCTGACTTTC
D: TRBD1
size: NA
V: TRBV25-1
J: TRBJ2-6

CDR3: CASSQGWGGNTEAFF
DNA: TGCGCCAGCAGCCAAGGTTGGGGGGGGAACACTGAAGCTTTCTTT
D: NA
size: many
V: TRBV4-3
J: TRBJ1-1

CDR3: CASILAGGRGDTQYF
DNA: TGTGCCAGCATCTTAGCGGGGGGCCGGGGGGATACGCAGTATTTT
D: TRBD2
size: NA
V: TRBV2
J: TRBJ2-3

CDR3: CASSVRNTGELFF
DNA: TGTGCCAGCAGTGTCAGGAACACCGGGGAGCTGTTTTTT
D: NA
size: NA
V: TRBV25-1
J: TRBJ2-2

CDR3: CASSLGTGGNTIYF
DNA: TGTGCCAGCAGCTTAGGGACAGGAGGAAACACCATATATTTT
D: TRBD1
size: many
V: TRBV11-2
J: TRBJ1-3

CDR3: CASSYSTGDYTPYNEQFF
DNA: TGTGCCAGCAGTTACTCGACTGGGGACTACACCCCTTACAATGAGCAGTTCTTC
D: TRBD2
size: many
V: TRBV6-2/TRBV6-3
J: TRBJ2-1

CDR3: CASKDSYLDNEQFF
DNA: TGTGCCAGCAAAGACTCCTACCTCGACAATGAGCAGTTCTTC
D: NA
size: few
V: TRBV28
J: TRBJ2-1

CDR3: CASSQEAPDTQYF
DNA: TGTGCCAGCAGCCAAGAAGCCCCAGATACGCAGTATTTT
D: NA
size: few
V: TRBV14
J: TRBJ2-3

CDR3: CASSSIFPGNTIYF
DNA: TGTGCCAGCAGCTCAATTTTCCCAGGAAACACCATATATTTT
D: NA
size: few
V: TRBV27
J: TRBJ1-3

CDR3: CASSPRRSDEQFF
DNA: TGTGCCAGCAGTCCTAGACGATCGGATGAGCAGTTCTTC
D: NA
size: many
V: TRBV28
J: TRBJ2-1

CDR3: CASSFTDRSGTGELFF
DNA: TGTGCCAGCAGCTTTACGGACAGAAGCGGGACCGGGGAGCTGTTTTTT
D: NA
size: NA
V: TRBV7-9
J: TRBJ2-2

CDR3: CSVGVTGVNTEAFF
DNA: TGCAGCGTTGGGGTTACGGGGGTGAACACTGAAGCTTTCTTT
D: NA
size: NA
V: TRBV29-1
J: TRBJ1-1

CDR3: CATSRDGTSGSTQYF
DNA: TGTGCCACCAGCAGAGATGGGACTAGCGGGAGTACCCAGTACTTC
D: TRBD2
size: few
V: TRBV15
J: TRBJ2-5

CDR3: CSVEDTDLETQYF
DNA: TGCAGCGTTGAAGATACGGACTTAGAGACCCAGTACTTC
D: NA
size: many
V: TRBV29-1
J: TRBJ2-5

CDR3: CASSWDWETLNTEAFF
DNA: TGTGCCAGCAGCTGGGACTGGGAAACATTGAACACTGAAGCTTTCTTT
D: NA
size: few
V: TRBV7-2
J: TRBJ1-1